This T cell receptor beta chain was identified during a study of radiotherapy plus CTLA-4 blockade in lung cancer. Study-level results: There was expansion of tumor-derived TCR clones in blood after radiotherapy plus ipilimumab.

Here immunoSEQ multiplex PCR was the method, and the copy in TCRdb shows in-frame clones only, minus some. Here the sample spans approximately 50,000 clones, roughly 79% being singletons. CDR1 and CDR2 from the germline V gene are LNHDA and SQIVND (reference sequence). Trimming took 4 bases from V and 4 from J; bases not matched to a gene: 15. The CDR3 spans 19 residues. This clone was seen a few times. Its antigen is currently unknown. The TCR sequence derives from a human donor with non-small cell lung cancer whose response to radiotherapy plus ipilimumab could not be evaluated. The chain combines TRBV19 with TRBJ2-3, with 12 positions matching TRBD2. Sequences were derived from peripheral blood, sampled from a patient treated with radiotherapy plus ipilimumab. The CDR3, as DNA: TGTGCCAGTAGTACCCCACTAGCGGGAGGCCTGCACAGGGCAGATACGCAGTATTTT. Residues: CASSTPLAGGLHRADTQYF.